Here is one T cell receptor beta chain with its context. This receptor's antigen is unknown. Base-call qualities are not available, and no considerably larger clone is one nucleotide away. This record comes from a study of shared clonotypes between healthy human individuals (TCRdb year 2020). For context, the study as a whole: A couple of women and a few men aged 18 to 49 years were included in the cohort. For each donor, three plates each were used for CD4 naive and CD4 memory, two plates were used for CD8 naive, and one plate was used for CD8 memory. The study deeply sequenced blood TCR repertoires of 5 or 6 healthy adults to estimate repertoire size and the extent of clonotype sharing between individuals. Libraries were prepared and TCR repertoires were sequenced by different laboratories using diverse techniques, in order to increase sequencing depth and limit assay-specific biases. Between about 0.8 and 8.9 billion PBMCs per donor were obtained by leukapheresis. General findings and caveats noted by the study authors: Sampling was restricted to blood, and TCR repertoires in tissue are likely to differ from TCR repertoires in blood. Sharing across a handful of donors was observed for about 5% of naive CD4, about 3.2% of naive CD8, about 2.3% of memory CD4, and about 0.38% of memory CD8 clonotypes. Pairwise subsampling indicated that sequencing depth was expected to affect the degree of clonotype sharing among donors. Because the study included a small number of donors, the genetic and exposure-history diversity represented was limited. Even with the large sequencing depth, rarefaction of the sorted-subset datasets indicated that sequencing was incomplete. Larger estimated clonotype richness was generally found for naive subsets than for memory subsets. Compared with non-shared clonotypes, the clonotypes found in all four sorted-subset donors had higher generation probabilities.

Donors were healthy HIV-negative adults with no recently reported acute infections or vaccinations. Only Caucasian adults living in Nashville, Tennessee, USA were represented among the donors. CD4+ T cells were enriched through magnetic negative selection, after which naive cells were positively selected on CD45RA and the remaining negative fraction served as the memory subset. Blood was collected by leukapheresis, and PBMCs were isolated by Ficoll-Histopaque density gradient centrifugation and then cryopreserved in liquid nitrogen vapor phase. Analytical flow cytometry was used to check the purity and quantity of each magnetically sorted T cell population. Genomic DNA was isolated from each sorted fraction and quantified by UV absorbance on a Nanodrop 2000c. Using the deep immunoSEQ assay, multiplex PCR amplified TCR CDR3 regions from genomic DNA. Extracted genomic DNA from each cell subset was spread evenly across all wells of several immunoSEQ 96-well plates, with each plate serving as a replicate. For sorted subsets, approximately 0.2 ug of genomic DNA, equivalent to 30,000 or so T cell genomes, went into each replicate PCR. The purified libraries were quantified using a Qubit 3.0 fluorometer, sized with a Bioanalyzer 2100, and then quantified again using the KAPA Library Quantification kit. Each immunoSEQ 96-well plate was sequenced on its own single-read 150-cycle Illumina NextSeq 550 flow cell. Per the original workflow: The immunoSEQ output contained only junctional sequences without quality scores, so filtering could not match that applied to full-length reads. Sequences were annotated with PyIR, a Python wrapper for IgBLAST v1.9, using IMGT germline references to assign V/J genes and CDR3. Any read was removed if the V/J assignment was weak (E-value above 1e-6), the CDR3 was missing, or the read contained stop codons, out-of-frame junctions, or ambiguous translated residues. V3J clonotypes were defined as sequences sharing an identical inferred V gene, J gene, and CDR3 amino acid sequence. Percentage overlap between repertoires was computed as shared unique clonotypes divided by the size of the smaller repertoire. Richness of each repertoire was evaluated using RTK rarefaction, the Chao1 estimator, and Recon v2.1 estimates of unobserved clonotypes. Generation probabilities were computed with OLGA for all TCRbeta clonotypes obtained by the gDNA method from a few donors. As stored in TCRdb, this immuneACCESS dataset retains in-frame rearrangements with V and J assigned. A fraction of the clones does not appear; measured against another copy, unresolved V genes explain less than half of the discrepancy, and the remainder lacks a known reason. That table is the source of V, J and clone size, and D and trimming were worked out from the DNA. The sample table holds approximately 1.5 million clones, of which 95% to 99% were seen once. Approximately 0.44% of the sample comes from the top ten.

The CDR3 covers 15 residues, taking in both the cysteine and the phenylalanine. Only the CDR3 DNA is retained, 45 bases long and in frame from the first base. V is cut by 4 bases and J by 6 bases, and the space between the germline ends is 18 bases. The germline V gene provides CDR1 SGDLS and CDR2 YYNGEE. The chain couples TRBV9 to TRBJ2-3; D gene: possibly TRBD2, on 7 matching bases. The sequenced material came from naive CD4+ T cells sorted from blood. The sample's cell subset or site label is to be understood as: CD45RA+ positively selected. The TCR was taken from a man younger than 45 in good health. The CDR3 region has the sequence CASSTPVGRGDTQYF. The base sequence is TGTGCCAGCAGCACCCCGGTAGGGAGGGGGGATACGCAGTATTTT.